These T cell receptor beta chains were read from a single sample in a study of cytomegalovirus exposure and HLA in healthy donors. The protocol was immunoSEQ multiplex PCR, while the TCRdb copy is restricted to in-frame clones and leaves out a portion. The sample yields 160,000 or so clones, around 80% seen once. Material for sequencing was PBMCs. These receptors all come from a male donor in good health and CMV-seronegative. CDR3s include the opening cysteine and the closing phenylalanine or tryptophan. The D gene is left open where the match is weak. Rows may omit the clone size; those that give it use once, few, many or a size class.

length	D	V	size	J	CDR3	DNA
16	TRBD1	TRBV10-3	NA	TRBJ1-2	CAISESEGQSGHGYTF	TGTGCCATCAGTGAGTCCGAGGGACAGTCGGGGCATGGCTACACCTTC
16	TRBD1	TRBV7-9	NA	TRBJ2-7	CASSPSIQGASYEQYF	TGTGCCAGCAGCCCGAGTATTCAGGGGGCATCCTACGAGCAGTACTTC
15	TRBD1	TRBV4-1	NA	TRBJ1-3	CASSQQTGAGNTIYF	TGCGCCAGCAGCCAGCAGACAGGGGCTGGAAACACCATATATTTT
16	NA	TRBV6-5	NA	TRBJ1-5	CASSSTRFRVDQPQHF	TGTGCCAGCAGTTCCACTCGTTTCCGGGTTGATCAGCCCCAGCATTTT
15	TRBD1	TRBV5-8	NA	TRBJ1-5	CASSLEGTGNQPRHF	TGTGCCAGCAGCTTGGAGGGGACAGGCAATCAGCCCCGGCATTTT
14	TRBD1	TRBV25-1	few	TRBJ1-2	CASSGLTGYYGYTF	TGTGCCAGCAGTGGCCTGACAGGGTACTATGGCTACACCTTC
15	TRBD2	TRBV7-2	NA	TRBJ2-5	CASRTSGGYQETQYF	TGTGCCAGCAGGACTAGCGGGGGGTACCAAGAGACCCAGTACTTC
17	NA	TRBV7-3	few	TRBJ1-3	CASSPIGVDYVGNTIYF	TGTGCCAGCAGCCCCATCGGGGTAGACTACGTAGGAAACACCATATATTTT
16	NA	TRBV30	once	TRBJ1-1	CAWSKRGTHFNTEAFF	TGTGCCTGGAGTAAACGGGGAACCCACTTTAACACTGAAGCTTTCTTT
15	TRBD2	TRBV14	NA	TRBJ2-1	CASSWTSASYNEQFF	TGTGCCAGCAGCTGGACTAGCGCCTCCTACAATGAGCAGTTCTTC
13	NA	TRBV13	NA	TRBJ1-1	CANTREQHSEAFF	TGTGCCAACACTAGGGAGCAACACTCTGAAGCTTTCTTT
13	NA	TRBV4-3	NA	TRBJ1-4	CASSQDLREKLFF	TGCGCCAGCAGCCAAGATCTCAGGGAAAAACTGTTTTTT
12	NA	TRBV2	NA	TRBJ2-7	CASSGDNYEQYF	TGTGCCAGCAGTGGCGACAATTACGAGCAGTACTTC
14	NA	TRBV27	NA	TRBJ2-7	CASSFRPGIYEQYF	TGTGCCAGCAGTTTTCGCCCAGGGATATACGAGCAGTACTTC
13	NA	TRBV19	NA	TRBJ1-4	CASSSVTGEKLFF	TGTGCCAGTAGTAGCGTAACCGGGGAAAAACTGTTTTTT
15	NA	TRBV6-5	NA	TRBJ2-7	CASSYSGGLFYEQYF	TGTGCCAGCAGTTACTCAGGCGGACTATTCTACGAGCAGTACTTC
14	NA	TRBV6-5	many	TRBJ1-4	CATRRGSTNEKLFF	TGTGCCACCCGACGGGGTTCAACTAATGAAAAACTGTTTTTT
15	NA	TRBV6-5	NA	TRBJ1-2	CASSYGRGSSYGYTF	TGTGCCAGCAGTTACGGGCGGGGCAGCAGCTATGGCTACACCTTC
14	NA	TRBV23-1	NA	TRBJ1-6	CASSLRTADSPLHF	TGCGCCAGCAGTCTACGGACAGCTGATTCACCCCTCCACTTT
17	TRBD2	TRBV9	few	TRBJ2-3	CASSVAELAGGTDTQYF	TGTGCCAGCAGCGTGGCCGAACTAGCGGGGGGCACAGATACGCAGTATTTT
13	NA	TRBV7-9	NA	TRBJ1-1	CASRYRENTEAFF	TGTGCCAGCAGGTACAGGGAGAACACTGAAGCTTTCTTT
17	TRBD2	TRBV4-2	NA	TRBJ2-2	CATTPGLAGDRTGELFF	TGTGCCACCACCCCGGGACTAGCGGGAGATCGCACCGGGGAGCTGTTTTTT
16	TRBD2	TRBV7-6	NA	TRBJ2-1	CASSLGGRGVYNEQFF	TGTGCCAGCAGCTTAGGGGGCCGGGGGGTTTACAATGAGCAGTTCTTC
16	TRBD2	TRBV27	NA	TRBJ2-5	CASSLLGGVAAETQYF	TGTGCCAGCAGCTTACTGGGGGGGGTCGCCGCAGAGACCCAGTACTTC
12	NA	TRBV9	NA	TRBJ1-4	CASSPREGKLFF	TGTGCCAGCAGCCCTCGGGAGGGAAAACTGTTTTTT
18	NA	TRBV18	NA	TRBJ1-3	CASSSVAAQASGGNTIYF	TGTGCCAGCTCGTCCGTGGCCGCCCAAGCGTCGGGTGGAAACACCATATATTTT
16	NA	TRBV5-1	NA	TRBJ1-4	CASSLNAPGRNEKLFF	TGCGCCAGCAGCTTGAACGCCCCTGGGAGGAATGAAAAACTGTTTTTT
16	NA	TRBV18	NA	TRBJ2-7	CASSHGPPGPGYEQYF	TGTGCCAGCTCACATGGACCGCCAGGGCCTGGGTACGAGCAGTACTTC
16	NA	TRBV6-6	NA	TRBJ2-1	CASSYKVGSSYNEQFF	TGTGCCAGCAGTTACAAGGTGGGGAGCTCCTACAATGAGCAGTTCTTC
12	NA	TRBV30	NA	TRBJ1-2	CASYRVLGGYTF	TGTGCCTCATACAGGGTCCTGGGAGGCTACACCTTC
16	NA	TRBV28	few	TRBJ1-2	CASSLLQGIRTYGYTF	TGTGCCAGCAGTTTGCTTCAGGGGATAAGGACCTATGGCTACACCTTC
15	TRBD1	TRBV19	NA	TRBJ1-2	CASSPGQSLVYGYTF	TGTGCCAGTAGTCCGGGACAGAGCCTAGTGTATGGCTACACCTTC
17	TRBD2	TRBV19	NA	TRBJ2-3	CASGTPGLAGAADTQYF	TGTGCCAGTGGAACTCCTGGACTAGCGGGAGCGGCAGATACGCAGTATTTT
15	TRBD1	TRBV19	NA	TRBJ1-1	CASSSIQGTNTEAFF	TGTGCCAGTAGCTCTATACAGGGGACGAACACTGAAGCTTTCTTT
15	NA	TRBV18	few	TRBJ2-1	CASSPGRAGHNEQFF	TGTGCCAGCTCACCAGGGCGGGCGGGACACAATGAGCAGTTCTTC
16	NA	TRBV7-9	NA	TRBJ2-7	CASSLVGSRGSYEQYF	TGTGCCAGCAGCTTAGTGGGTTCCCGGGGATCCTACGAGCAGTACTTC
16	TRBD2	TRBV9	NA	TRBJ2-3	CASSVGVSGGTDTQYF	TGTGCCAGCAGCGTAGGTGTAAGCGGGGGCACAGATACACAGTATTTT
13	NA	TRBV27	NA	TRBJ2-5	CASSYLAEETQYF	TGTGCCAGCAGTTATTTGGCAGAAGAGACCCAGTACTTC
12	NA	TRBV7-9	NA	TRBJ2-3	CASSSSTDTQYF	TGTGCCAGCAGTTCTAGCACAGATACGCAGTATTTT
16	TRBD1	TRBV19	NA	TRBJ2-1	CASSRNRDRTYNEQFF	TGTGCCAGTAGTCGCAACCGGGACAGGACATACAATGAGCAGTTCTTC
14	NA	TRBV10-3	NA	TRBJ2-1	CAISTGSSYNEQFF	TGTGCCATCAGTACAGGGAGCTCCTACAATGAGCAGTTCTTC
15	TRBD2	TRBV7-2	NA	TRBJ2-5	CAASSSGRVGETQYF	TGTGCCGCGAGTTCTAGCGGGAGGGTAGGGGAGACCCAGTACTTC
13	TRBD1	TRBV29-1	NA	TRBJ2-1	CSARGQARNEQFF	TGCAGCGCGCGAGGACAGGCACGCAATGAGCAGTTCTTC
13	NA	TRBV28	NA	TRBJ1-4	CASQGGVKEKLFF	TGTGCCAGTCAGGGAGGGGTTAAGGAAAAACTGTTTTTT
15	NA	TRBV27	NA	TRBJ1-2	CASSLSLTDNYGYTF	TGTGCCAGCAGTTTATCACTGACAGACAACTATGGCTACACCTTC
15	NA	TRBV11-2	NA	TRBJ2-1	CASSLAGRVGDEQFF	TGTGCCAGCAGCTTAGCCGGCAGGGTGGGCGATGAGCAGTTCTTC
15	NA	TRBV2	NA	TRBJ2-3	CASRELPSVMDTQYF	TGTGCCAGCAGGGAACTACCATCGGTGATGGATACGCAGTATTTT
14	NA	TRBV7-8	NA	TRBJ2-7	CASSPGRLNYEQYF	TGTGCCAGCAGCCCAGGTCGGCTTAATTACGAGCAGTACTTC